Listed here is a single TCR beta chain. Its antigen remains unidentified. The sample belongs to a study of T cell responses to AZD1222 COVID-19 vaccine. Study context: Researchers grouped second doses given at about 4 or about 12 weeks into one pool.

Repertoires were generated with immunoSEQ multiplex PCR, while TCRdb's copy carries only in-frame clones and drops some. Among about 91,000 clones, 70% to 90% were seen once, and the ten largest hold about 19%. The CDR3 is made up of 12 amino acids. Per the germline V gene, CDR1 is LNHDA and CDR2 is SQIVND (reference sequence). With 3 bases removed from V and 0 bases from J, the gap between germline ends came to 2 bases. Regarding the study as a whole: Donors skewed white British and female; clonal diversity was possibly underestimated. Only a handful of AZD1222 recipients, several in all, had baseline seropositivity. The reported proportion of spike-specific TCRs targeting unmutated variant regions was nearly half.

This specimen consisted of peripheral blood, obtained on day 0 of AZD1222 vaccination. The TCR was taken from an adult in good health. The chain couples TRBV19 to TRBJ1-1; D is undetermined. CDR3 in amino acids: CASSIVNTEAFF. CDR3 bases: TGTGCCAGTAGTATCGTGAACACTGAAGCTTTCTTT. The full variable domain, completed using reference TRBV19 and TRBJ1-1, is DGGITQSPKYLFRKEGQNVTLSCEQNLNHDAMYWYRQDPGQGLRLIYYSQIVNDFQKGDIAEGYSVSREKKESFPLTVTSAQKNPTAFYLCASSIVNTEAFFGQGTRLTVV.